This T cell receptor beta chain was obtained from a study of T cell responses to AZD1222 COVID-19 vaccine. Measured with immunoSEQ multiplex PCR; TCRdb has only the in-frame clones, and not every one. The sample has tens of thousands of clones, 80% seen once. The germline V and J ends were trimmed by 6 bases and 0 bases, with 5 bases remaining between them. The CDR3 is 12 residues long. CDR1 is SGHAT and CDR2 is FQNNGV in the germline V gene. The origin of this receptor is an adult who received the AZD1222 COVID-19 vaccine. The sequencing used peripheral blood, collected 28 days after the second AZD1222 dose. The chain combines TRBV11-2 with TRBJ1-1; D call uncertain. The DNA for the CDR3 is TGTGCCAGCAGTCGCATGAACACTGAAGCTTTCTTT. It codes for CASSRMNTEAFF.